The subject of this entry is one TCR beta chain. Its antigen is currently unknown. Trimming stripped 0 bases from V and 6 bases from J, with 11 bases between. In germline, CDR1 is GTSNPN, CDR2 SVGIG (reference sequence). The CDR3 loop spans 14 amino acids. The PCR had 60 Vbeta and 13 Jbeta primers. The protocol was immunoSEQ multiplex PCR, while the TCRdb copy is restricted to in-frame clones and leaves out a portion. The data hold over 150,000 clones, with 84% observed a single time. This sample stems from a study of cytomegalovirus exposure and HLA in healthy donors. Study-level background: Counted in an early data release were 65 million to 100 million unique TCRs from HLA-typed donors.

Study findings and constraints: Researchers reported in a later analysis that common viral pathogens appeared linked to several top clusters.

Sequenced sample: PBMCs. The V and J genes are TRBV30 and TRBJ2-2, with a tentative D call TRBD1 (7 bases). The receptor was derived from a boy aged 2 to 10 in good health and CMV-seronegative. The CDR3 nucleotides read TGTGCCTGGAGTGTACGCAGGGGGGCCGGGGAGCTGTTTTTT. It specifies CAWSVRRGAGELFF.